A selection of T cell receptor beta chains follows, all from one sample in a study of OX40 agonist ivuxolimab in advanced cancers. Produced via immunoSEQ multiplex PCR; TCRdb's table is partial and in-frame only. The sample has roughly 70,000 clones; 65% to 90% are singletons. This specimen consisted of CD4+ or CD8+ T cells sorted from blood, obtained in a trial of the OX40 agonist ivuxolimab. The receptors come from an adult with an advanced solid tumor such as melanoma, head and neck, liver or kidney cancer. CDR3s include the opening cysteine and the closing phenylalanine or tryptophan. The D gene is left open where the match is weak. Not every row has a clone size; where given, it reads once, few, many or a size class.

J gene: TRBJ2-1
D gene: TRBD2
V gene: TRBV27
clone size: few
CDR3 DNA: TGTGCCAGCAGAGGCGGGAGGGCCAGGACTGAGCAGTTCTTC
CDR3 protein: CASRGGRARTEQFF

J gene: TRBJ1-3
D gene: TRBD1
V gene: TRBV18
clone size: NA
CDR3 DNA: TGTGCCAGCTCACCCCGGACAGGGGGCCCTCCTGGAAACACCATATATTTT
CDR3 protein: CASSPRTGGPPGNTIYF

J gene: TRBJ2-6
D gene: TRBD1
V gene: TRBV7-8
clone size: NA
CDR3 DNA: TGTGCCAGCAGCGACCCGGGACAGGTCTCTGGGGCCAACGTCCTGACTTTC
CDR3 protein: CASSDPGQVSGANVLTF

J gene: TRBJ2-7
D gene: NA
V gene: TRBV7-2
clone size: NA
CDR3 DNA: TGTGCCAGCACGGGGCAGGGCGGCTCCTACGAGCAGTACTTC
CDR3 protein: CASTGQGGSYEQYF

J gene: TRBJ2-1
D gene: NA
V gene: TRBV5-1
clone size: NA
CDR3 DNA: TGCGCCAGCAGCACGTACCGGGATCCTACCGACAATGAGCAGTTCTTC
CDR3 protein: CASSTYRDPTDNEQFF

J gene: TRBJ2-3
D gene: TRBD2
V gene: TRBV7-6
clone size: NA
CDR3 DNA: TGTGCCAGCAGCTCGTCACTAGCGACTAGCACAGATACGCAGTATTTT
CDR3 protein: CASSSSLATSTDTQYF

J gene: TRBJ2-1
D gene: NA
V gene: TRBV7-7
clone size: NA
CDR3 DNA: TGTGCTAGCAGCCAAAGGGTGGGGGGCGGCTACAATGAGCAGTTCTTC
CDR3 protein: CASSQRVGGGYNEQFF

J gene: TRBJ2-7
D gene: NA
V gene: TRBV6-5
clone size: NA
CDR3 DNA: TGTGCCAGCAGTTATATGCTAGGAGCTCCCGGAGAGCAGTACTTC
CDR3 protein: CASSYMLGAPGEQYF

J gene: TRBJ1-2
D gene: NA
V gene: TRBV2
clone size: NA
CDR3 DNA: TGTGCCAGCACGTCGAACCCGAGTACTAACTATGGCTACACCTTC
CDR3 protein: CASTSNPSTNYGYTF

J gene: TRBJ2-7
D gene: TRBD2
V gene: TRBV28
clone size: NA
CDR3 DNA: TGTGCCAGCAGTTTAGCGGGAGGGGGATCCTACGAGCAGTACTTC
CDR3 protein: CASSLAGGGSYEQYF

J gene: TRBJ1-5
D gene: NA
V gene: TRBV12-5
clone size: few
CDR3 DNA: TGTGCTAGCCAGCAGGGGAGGGGCAATCAGCCCCAGCATTTT
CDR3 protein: CASQQGRGNQPQHF

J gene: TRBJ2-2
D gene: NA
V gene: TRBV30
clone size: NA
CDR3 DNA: TGTGCCTGGAATACAGGCGGCTTGAACACCGGGGAGCTGTTTTTT
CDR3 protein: CAWNTGGLNTGELFF

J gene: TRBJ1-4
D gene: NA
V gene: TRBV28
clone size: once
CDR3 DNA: TGTGCCAGCCAGAGGGAAAAACTGTTTTTT
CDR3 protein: CASQREKLFF

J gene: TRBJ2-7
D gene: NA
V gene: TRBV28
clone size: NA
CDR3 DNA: TGTGCCAGCAGACCCGCAGGGTACGAGCAGTACTTC
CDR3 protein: CASRPAGYEQYF

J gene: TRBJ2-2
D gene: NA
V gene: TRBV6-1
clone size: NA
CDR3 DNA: TGTGCCAGCAGGATCGGCGACACCGGGGAGCTGTTTTTT
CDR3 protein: CASRIGDTGELFF

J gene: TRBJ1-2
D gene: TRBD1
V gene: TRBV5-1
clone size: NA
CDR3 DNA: TGCGCCAGCAGCTTGGGACAGGGGGGTTATGGCTACACCTTC
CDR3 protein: CASSLGQGGYGYTF

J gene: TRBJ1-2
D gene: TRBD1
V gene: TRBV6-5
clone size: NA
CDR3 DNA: TGTGCCAGCAGCCGGACAGGTTTTGATGGCTACACCTTC
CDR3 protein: CASSRTGFDGYTF

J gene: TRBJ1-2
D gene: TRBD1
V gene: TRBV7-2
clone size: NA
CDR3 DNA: TGTGCCAGCAGCTTAGCGGGACAGGGCTATGGCTACACCTTC
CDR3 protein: CASSLAGQGYGYTF

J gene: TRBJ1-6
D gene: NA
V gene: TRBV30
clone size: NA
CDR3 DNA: TGTGCCTCCACCACACCCCAGGGTTATAATTCACCCCTCCACTTT
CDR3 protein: CASTTPQGYNSPLHF

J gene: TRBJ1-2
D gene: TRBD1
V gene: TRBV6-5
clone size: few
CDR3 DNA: TGTGCCAGCAGTTACTCGACAGGGATAGATGGCTACACCTTC
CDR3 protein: CASSYSTGIDGYTF

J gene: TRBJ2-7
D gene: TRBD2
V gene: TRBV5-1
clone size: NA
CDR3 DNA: TGCGCCAGCAGCTTGGTGACGGGAGGTGCCTACGAGCAGTACTTC
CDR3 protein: CASSLVTGGAYEQYF

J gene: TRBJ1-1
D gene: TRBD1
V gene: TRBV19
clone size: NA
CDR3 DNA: TGTGCCAGTAGTATAGTGGGGCCAGGGGGCGCAAAAACTGAAGCTTTCTTT
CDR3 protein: CASSIVGPGGAKTEAFF

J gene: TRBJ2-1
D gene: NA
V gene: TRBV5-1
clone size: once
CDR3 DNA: TGCGCCAGCAGCTGGGGGATCAACGCCAATGAGCAGTTCTTC
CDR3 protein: CASSWGINANEQFF

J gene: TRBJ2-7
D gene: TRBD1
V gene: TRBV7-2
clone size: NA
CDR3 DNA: TGTGCCAGCAGCTTATCCCCCGGACAGGGAGGATCCTACAAGCAGTACTTC
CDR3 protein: CASSLSPGQGGSYKQYF

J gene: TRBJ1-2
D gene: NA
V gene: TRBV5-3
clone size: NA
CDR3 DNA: TGTGCCAGCAGCTCCGGGGGGCCAGCTAACTATGGCTACACCTTC
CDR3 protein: CASSSGGPANYGYTF

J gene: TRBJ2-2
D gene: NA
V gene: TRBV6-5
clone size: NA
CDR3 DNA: TGTGCCAGCAGTTACTCTAGCGGAGTAAGGACCGGGGAGCTGTTTTTT
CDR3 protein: CASSYSSGVRTGELFF

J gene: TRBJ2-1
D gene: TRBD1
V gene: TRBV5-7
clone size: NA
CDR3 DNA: TGTGCCAGCAGAGCCGCCCGGGACAGGGAGCGGGTTGAGCAGTTCTTC
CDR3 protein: CASRAARDRERVEQFF

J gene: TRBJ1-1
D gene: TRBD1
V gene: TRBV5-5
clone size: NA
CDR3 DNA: TGTGCCAGCAGCTATGGACAGGTGTACGCTTCGAACGCTGAAGCTTTCTTT
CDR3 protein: CASSYGQVYASNAEAFF

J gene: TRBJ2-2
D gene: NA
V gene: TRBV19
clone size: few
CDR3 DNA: TGTGCCAGTAGTCGTCGTTTGGGGAACACCGGGGAGCTGTTTTTT
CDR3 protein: CASSRRLGNTGELFF

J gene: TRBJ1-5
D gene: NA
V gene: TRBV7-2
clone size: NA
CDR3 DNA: TGTGCCAGCAGCTTAGTCACGGTTAGCAATCAGCCCCAGCATTTT
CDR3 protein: CASSLVTVSNQPQHF

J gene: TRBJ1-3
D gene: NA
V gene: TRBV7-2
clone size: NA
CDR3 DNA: TGTGCCAGCAGCTTAGCAGGATACCGAAACACCATATATTTT
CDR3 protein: CASSLAGYRNTIYF

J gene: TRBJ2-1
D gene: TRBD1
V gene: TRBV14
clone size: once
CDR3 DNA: TGTGCCAGCAGCCTCGGACAGGGTGGATACAATGAGCAGTTCTTC
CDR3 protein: CASSLGQGGYNEQFF

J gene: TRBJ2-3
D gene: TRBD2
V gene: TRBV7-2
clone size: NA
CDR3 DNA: TGTGCCAGCAGCTCCGGACTAGCGGGAGACGCAGATACGCAGTATTTT
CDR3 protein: CASSSGLAGDADTQYF

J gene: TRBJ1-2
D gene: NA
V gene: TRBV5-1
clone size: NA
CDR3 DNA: TGCGCCAGCAGCTTGGACAGGGTTTACTATGGCTACACCTTC
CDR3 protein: CASSLDRVYYGYTF

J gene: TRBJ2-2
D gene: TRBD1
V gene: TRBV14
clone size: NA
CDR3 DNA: TGTGCCAGCAGCCGTGCCCGGGACAGGCCACGGGAGCTGTTTTTT
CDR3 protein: CASSRARDRPRELFF

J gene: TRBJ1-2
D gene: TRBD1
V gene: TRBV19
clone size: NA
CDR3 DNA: TGTGCCAGTACTCGACAGGGACTTGGCTACACCTTC
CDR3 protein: CASTRQGLGYTF

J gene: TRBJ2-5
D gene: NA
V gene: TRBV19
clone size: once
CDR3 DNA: TGTGCCAGTAGAAACCCGGGCGAGACCCAGTACTTC
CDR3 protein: CASRNPGETQYF

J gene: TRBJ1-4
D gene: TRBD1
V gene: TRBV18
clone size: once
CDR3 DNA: TGTGCCAGCTCGCTAGGACAGGGTCGAGATGAAAAACTGTTTTTT
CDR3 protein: CASSLGQGRDEKLFF

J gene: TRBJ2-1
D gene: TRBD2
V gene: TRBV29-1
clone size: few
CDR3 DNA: TGCAGCGTAGACCTAGCGGGGGCCTACAATGAGCAGTTCTTC
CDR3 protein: CSVDLAGAYNEQFF

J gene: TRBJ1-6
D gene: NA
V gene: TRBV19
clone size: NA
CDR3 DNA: TGTGCCAGTAGTATATCGGGGACCGGCCTTAGTGCCCTCCACTTT
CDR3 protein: CASSISGTGLSALHF

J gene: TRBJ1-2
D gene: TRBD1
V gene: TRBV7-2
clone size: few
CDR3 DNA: TGTGCCAGCAGCTTAGATCCGGCAGGGGGCTTCGGTGGCTACACCTTC
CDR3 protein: CASSLDPAGGFGGYTF

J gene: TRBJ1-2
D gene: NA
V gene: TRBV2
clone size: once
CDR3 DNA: TGTGCCAGCAGTGCGAGGAGAGCTAACTATGGCTACACCTTC
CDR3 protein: CASSARRANYGYTF

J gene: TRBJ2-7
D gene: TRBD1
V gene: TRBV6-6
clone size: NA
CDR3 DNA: TGTGCCAGCACCGTACAGGGGGCGACCTACGAGCAGTACTTC
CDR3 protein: CASTVQGATYEQYF

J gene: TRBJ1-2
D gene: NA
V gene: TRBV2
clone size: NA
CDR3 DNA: TGTGCCAGCAGTGAGGGCTATGGCTACACCTTC
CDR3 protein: CASSEGYGYTF

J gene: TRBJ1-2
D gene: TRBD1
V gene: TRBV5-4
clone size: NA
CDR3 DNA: TGTGCCAGCAGCAAGGGACAGAACTATGGCTACACCTTC
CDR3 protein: CASSKGQNYGYTF

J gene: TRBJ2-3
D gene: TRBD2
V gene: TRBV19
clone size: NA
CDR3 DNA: TGTGCCAGTATGGGCGCCCGGGAGGGCCGGACGCAGTATTTT
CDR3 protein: CASMGAREGRTQYF

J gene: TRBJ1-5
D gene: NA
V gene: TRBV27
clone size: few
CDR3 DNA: TGTGCCAGCAGCCCGGGGGGGAGAGGGGTCAATCAGCCCCAGCATTTT
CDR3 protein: CASSPGGRGVNQPQHF

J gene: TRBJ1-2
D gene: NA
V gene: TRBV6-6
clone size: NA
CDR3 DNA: TGTGCCACCCGCGGTGGGAACTATGGCTACACCTTC
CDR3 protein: CATRGGNYGYTF

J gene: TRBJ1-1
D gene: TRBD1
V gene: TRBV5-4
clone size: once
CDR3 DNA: TGTGCCAGCAGCTTGGGAGCAGGGGGCGTTCACACTGAAGCTTTCTTT
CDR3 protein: CASSLGAGGVHTEAFF

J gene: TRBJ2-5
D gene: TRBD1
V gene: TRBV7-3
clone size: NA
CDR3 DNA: TGTGCCAGCAGCCGACAGGGCCAAGAGACCCAGTACTTC
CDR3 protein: CASSRQGQETQYF

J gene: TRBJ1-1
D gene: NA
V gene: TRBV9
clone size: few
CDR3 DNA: TGTGCCAGCAGCGCCCCCCCCGGGAACACTGAAGCTTTCTTT
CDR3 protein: CASSAPPGNTEAFF

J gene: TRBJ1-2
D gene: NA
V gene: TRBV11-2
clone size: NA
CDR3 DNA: TGTGCCAGCAGCCCTCAGGGGAACTATGGCTACACCTTC
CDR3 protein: CASSPQGNYGYTF

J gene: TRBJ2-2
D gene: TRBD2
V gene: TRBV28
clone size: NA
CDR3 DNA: TGTGCCAGCACTAGGAGACCGGGACTAGCGGGAAAAACGAACACCGGGGAGCTGTTTTTT
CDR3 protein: CASTRRPGLAGKTNTGELFF

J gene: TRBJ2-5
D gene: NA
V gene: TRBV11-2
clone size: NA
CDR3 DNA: TGTGCCAGCAGCCCACATGAGACCCAGTACTTC
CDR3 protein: CASSPHETQYF